This TCR beta chain was captured in a study of blood T cell repertoires in COVID-19. As for the study in general: Samples taken during acute and convalescent COVID-19 were collected in the United States, Italy and Spain. The analysed material was cDNA or gDNA that came from T cells, B-cell-depleted T cells, or PBMCs.

Trimming left V 0 bases short and J 1 base short, with 9 bases between. Germline V lookup: CDR1 SGHRS, CDR2 YFSETQ. The CDR3 is 15 amino acids. Per the original data handling: Estimation of nucleated cell counts relied on the amplification of reference gene primers. Repertoires were generated with immunoSEQ multiplex PCR, while TCRdb's copy carries only in-frame clones and drops some. That table is the source of V, J and clone size, and D and trimming were worked out from the DNA. The sample carries about 350,000 clones, more than 70% recorded once. The Seattle patients joined while their infection was active and were tracked longitudinally afterward.

This TCR derives from a woman aged 55-75 years with COVID-19, enrolled during active disease. This chain links TRBV5-1 with TRBJ2-3; tentative D call: TRBD2 (5 bases). The sample comprised peripheral blood. DNA for the CDR3: TGCGCCAGCAGCTTGGTGGACGGGGGCACAGATACGCAGTATTTT. This translates into CASSLVDGGTDTQYF.